This T cell receptor (beta chain) comes out of a study of regulatory T cells in long-lasting Graves disease. Findings and limits, study-wide: Persistent disease preferred TRBV28, TRBJ1-2 and TRBJ2-5.

To note about this clonotype: No antigen is known for it.

V lost 8 bases and J 0 bases, leaving 6 bases between the germline ends. This CDR3 is 12 amino acids long. Germline V gene data show CDR1 as SNHLY and CDR2 as FYNNEI. In building TCR beta libraries, iRepertoire HTBI primers were used together with Arm-PCR of CDR3 regions. In TCRdb, the multiplex PCR reads were re-called with MiXCR into one record per CDR3 protein. The sample consists of some 490,000 distinct CDR3 sequences, 12% of them appearing once. Time point of the sample: newly diagnosed GD, antithyroid drugs for less than 3 months. From RNA extracted from PBMCs, the TCR library was made. This sample also appeared in a second study, on T cells in Graves' hyperthyroidism and ophthalmopathy. That paper states: Among clonotypes expanded in thyroid above 0.001, most were also found in blood.

The sample consisted of peripheral blood mononuclear cells (PBMCs), taken at new diagnosis, from a patient treated with antithyroid drugs. This rearrangement joins TRBV2 to TRBJ2-3; D is ambiguous. This TCR was sampled from a woman between 25 and 40 years old with Graves disease. CDR3 bases: TGTGCCAGCGGGCGTAGCACAGATACGCAGTATTTT. Residues: CASGRSTDTQYF.